The clone carrying this TCR beta chain occurred a few times. Germline CDR1 reads SGHDT; CDR2 reads YYEEEE. The CDR3 length is 16 residues. V dropped 4 bases and J dropped 1; count of bases not matched to a gene: 6. This sample was included in a study of blood T cell repertoires in COVID-19. Study background: Collection of acute and convalescent COVID-19 samples took place in the United States, Italy and Spain. From T cells, B-cell-depleted T cells, or PBMCs came the material, which was cDNA or gDNA.

Original handling: Amplification from reference gene primers served as the basis for estimated nucleated cell counts. TCRdb's table, derived via immunoSEQ multiplex PCR, lists solely in-frame clones and lacks some. The V and J calls and clone size come from that table; D and trimming were worked out from the DNA. The sample yields around 260,000 clones, around 83% seen once. The source is a man aged 18 to 29 with active or convalescent COVID-19. V and J are TRBV5-6 and TRBJ2-1; the match to TRBD2 covers 9 bases. Sequenced input: peripheral blood. The CDR3 bases are TGTGCCAGCAGCCAACTAGCGGGCCGATCCTACAATGAGCAGTTCTTC. Protein sequence: CASSQLAGRSYNEQFF.